The T cell receptor (beta chain) under discussion was sequenced for a study of CD8+ T cells in alopecia areata. Study details: Treatment comprised oral tofacitinib, 5 to 10 mg twice daily, in treated patients. Findings and limits, study-wide: Normal skin's resident alphabeta T cells are sequenced alongside lesional scalp T cells. Many expanded lesional clones persisted during tofacitinib (in both scalp and blood).

As regards this clone: Its cognate antigen is unknown.

Sequencing used cDNA as its template, made by extracting RNA and reverse transcribing it. This table comes from immunoSEQ multiplex PCR, and its TCRdb copy is limited to in-frame clones, with some not included. Here the sample spans more than 200,000 clones, less than 50% being singletons. Treatment denoted: oral pan-JAK inhibitor, 5-10 mg twice daily. Deletions cut 4 bases from V and 6 bases from J, with 13 bases between. Germline lookup yields CDR1 SGHDN and CDR2 FVKESK. This CDR3 has 14 residues. The receptor was isolated from a human donor with alopecia areata. This chain uses TRBV14 with TRBJ2-1, with D possibly being TRBD2 (6 bases). Sequenced material: CD4+ T cells sorted from blood, taken at approximately week 37, from a patient treated with tofacitinib. For the CDR3, the DNA is TGTGCCAGCAGCCCCGGGGGAGCTCGCAATGAGCAGTTCTTC. Translating it yields CASSPGGARNEQFF.